The clone carrying this T cell receptor (beta chain) was counted once. Its matching antigen is unknown. The sample originates from a study of long-term antiretroviral therapy in people with HIV. V lost 0 bases to trimming and J lost 9 bases, with 13 bases between them. The germline CDR1 and CDR2 sequences are SGDLS and YYNGEE. This CDR3 comprises 14 residues. Assay version v3.0 of immunoSEQ was used, and it was run at survey level. TCRdb keeps only in-frame clones here, not all; method: immunoSEQ multiplex PCR. The data contain some 30,000 clones, around 92% of them singletons. Points from the study as a whole: CDR3 length ranges were narrower in HIV repertoires than in controls.

The source is a man in his fifties with HIV. The genes are TRBV9 and TRBJ2-1; D might be TRBD2 (5 bases). The starting material was unsorted PBMCs, obtained approximately 7.4 years after starting antiretroviral therapy. The CDR3 DNA is TGTGCCAGCAGCGTAGATTTGGGAGATAGTGAGCAGTTCTTC. Translation: CASSVDLGDSEQFF.